The 22 T cell receptor beta chains listed next were all sequenced from one sample in a study of CD8 T cells in Susac syndrome (dated by TCRdb to between 2018 and 2020). The method was the immunoSEQ multiplex PCR assay. RNA was extracted with the RNeasy kit and about 0.5 to 1 ug was reverse transcribed using random hexamers. TCRdb reanalyzed the raw reads on its own, using fastp at Q25 for trimming and MiXCR for clone calling, and kept in-frame beta chains. A single entry per CDR3 protein holds the most common genes and DNA from its merged rows. The table for this sample lists roughly 130,000 distinct CDR3 sequences; about 95% of them were counted only once. About 0.27% of the sample rests with the top ten. Sequencing was performed on CD8+ T cells from PBMCs. All receptors come from a human donor with Susac syndrome.

V and J are TRBV4-1 and TRBJ2-7; 8 bases are a match to TRBD1. This CDR3 region has 16 residues. Trimming took 0 bases from V and 2 from J; bases not matched to a gene: 6. Germline CDR1 is MGHRA and CDR2 is YSYEKL. This CDR3 reads CASSQDFGQGTYEQYF. The CDR3 DNA follows: TGCGCCAGCAGCCAAGATTTCGGACAGGGAACCTACGAGCAGTACTTC.

The chain carries TRBV7-8 and TRBJ2-7; 9 bases map to TRBD1. The CDR3 is 14 amino acids. The germline CDR1 and CDR2 sequences are SGHVS and FQNEAQ. Losses at the gene ends were 5 bases for V and 0 bases for J; bases not matched to a gene: 2. The CDR3 sequence: CASSGQGPSYEQYF. In DNA, the CDR3 is TGTGCCAGCAGCGGACAGGGGCCCTCCTACGAGCAGTACTTC. Complete variable domain (other parts from reference TRBV7-8 and TRBJ2-7): GAGVSQSPRYKVAKRGQDVALRCDPISGHVSLFWYQQALGQGPEFLTYFQNEAQLDKSGLPSDRFFAERPEGSVSTLKIQRTQQEDSAVYLCASSGQGPSYEQYFGPGTRLTVT.

This clonotype was observed a single time. This sequence joins TRBV7-6 and TRBJ1-4; D is ambiguous. The CDR3 loop spans 13 amino acids. Germline CDR1 and CDR2: SGHVS and FNYEAQ. Trimming took 1 base from V and 10 from J, leaving 10 bases between them. CDR3 loop: CASSLGAASKLFF. The DNA of the CDR3 is TGTGCCAGCAGCTTAGGAGCAGCCTCAAAACTGTTTTTT.

This clonotype was found once. The chain joins TRBV5-6 to TRBJ2-1; possibly TRBD2 for D (5 bases). Deletions cut 2 bases from V and 9 bases from J, with 15 bases between. The CDR3 length is 14 residues. In germline, CDR1 is SGHDT, CDR2 YYEEEE. CDR3: CASSLGNSAGEQFF. In DNA form, the CDR3 reads TGTGCCAGCAGCTTAGGTAACTCCGCGGGTGAGCAGTTCTTC.

The rearrangement uses TRBV9 and TRBJ2-3; D tentatively fits TRBD1 or TRBD2 (6 bases each). This CDR3 has 13 amino acids. The germline CDR1 and CDR2 sequences are SGDLS and YYNGEE. V was clipped by 3 bases and J by 14 bases, with 19 bases between them. CDR3 sequence: CASSGGGGTSRYF. DNA for the CDR3: TGTGCCAGCAGCGGTGGAGGGGGGACATCGCGGTATTTT.

The chain links TRBV12-3 or TRBV12-4 to TRBJ1-1; 9 bases map to TRBD1. J gave up 10 bases and V 1 base, and 4 bases lay outside the gene matches. The CDR3 spans 13 residues. The CDR3 here is CASSLGDRAVAFF. DNA of the CDR3: TGTGCCAGCAGTTTAGGGGACAGGGCAGTAGCTTTCTTT.

CDR3 DNA sequence: TGTGCCAGCAGCCAGACAGGAGATAACTATGGCTACACCTTC. This codes for CASSQTGDNYGYTF. V usage is TRBV16 and J usage is TRBJ1-2, with D perhaps matching TRBD1 (6 bases). Trimming shortened V by 3 bases and J by 1 base, and 9 bases separated the two germline ends. The CDR3 runs 14 residues. Germline CDR1 reads KGHSY; CDR2 reads FQNENV.

The V and J genes are TRBV30 and TRBJ2-1; TRBD2 agrees at 7 bases. The CDR3 is 14 amino acids. The V gene end was trimmed by 8 bases and the J gene end by 0 bases; junction bases not matched to a gene: 7. From germline, CDR1 is GTSNPN and CDR2 SVGIG (reference sequence). This chain's CDR3 is CAGREPSSYNEQFF. CDR3 DNA sequence: TGTGCCGGGCGGGAGCCCAGCTCCTACAATGAGCAGTTCTTC.

The chain has TRBV29-1 and TRBJ2-7, with D possibly being TRBD2 (5 bases). Deletions cut 7 bases from V and 3 bases from J, with 7 bases between. Germline V gene lookup returns CDR1 SQVTM and CDR2 ANQGSEA. The CDR3 runs to 10 residues. CDR3 DNA: TGCAGCGCCCGGGACTACGAGCAGTACTTC. Protein product: CSARDYEQYF.

CDR3 region: CATSDLKHRVGVPDTEAFF. In DNA form, the CDR3 reads TGTGCCACCAGTGATTTGAAGCACAGGGTGGGTGTTCCGGACACTGAAGCTTTCTTT. The V gene is TRBV24-1, the J gene TRBJ1-1, with D perhaps matching TRBD1 (6 bases). Trimming removed 0 bases at V and 3 bases at J, with 22 bases between. CDR1 is KGHDR, CDR2 SFDVKD, per germline. The CDR3 sequence is 19 residues long.

V usage is TRBV7-6 and J usage is TRBJ2-7, with D possibly being TRBD1 (7 bases). The ends were cut back, 1 base at V and 7 bases at J, with 14 bases in the middle. Germline assignment: CDR1 SGHVS and CDR2 FNYEAQ. This CDR3 has 14 residues. For the CDR3, the DNA is TGTGCCAGCAGCTTAGGAGGGGGCCGGGAGGAGCAGTACTTC. Amino acid sequence: CASSLGGGREEQYF.

This clonotype has just one count. V is TRBV24-1 and J is TRBJ2-1; perhaps D is TRBD1 or TRBD2 (5 bases each). Germline V gives CDR1 KGHDR, CDR2 SFDVKD. Trimming removed 10 bases from V and 9 bases from J, with 18 bases in between. This CDR3 region has 13 residues. CDR3 nucleotides: TGTGCCACACCGGTCAGACTGGGGGTTGAGCAGTTCTTC. As protein: CATPVRLGVEQFF.

The V and J genes are TRBV7-8 and TRBJ2-7; D perhaps matches TRBD1 (5 bases). There are 13 residues in the CDR3. From germline, CDR1 is SGHVS and CDR2 FQNEAQ. V lost 4 bases to trimming and J lost 5 bases, with 12 bases between them. The CDR3 DNA follows: TGTGCCAGCAGCTCCCAGGGTACCCACGAGCAGTACTTC. Amino acid sequence: CASSSQGTHEQYF. Drawing the rest from reference TRBV7-8 and TRBJ2-7, the complete variable domain is GAGVSQSPRYKVAKRGQDVALRCDPISGHVSLFWYQQALGQGPEFLTYFQNEAQLDKSGLPSDRFFAERPEGSVSTLKIQRTQQEDSAVYLCASSSQGTHEQYFGPGTRLTVT.

The chain couples TRBV12-3 or TRBV12-4 to TRBJ1-2; D perhaps matches TRBD1 (6 bases). Trimming pared 4 bases from V and 5 bases from J, leaving 14 bases between. The CDR3 sequence is 14 residues long. DNA of the CDR3: TGTGCCAGCAGTTCCAGACAGGAACCTTATGGCTACACCTTC. Protein: CASSSRQEPYGYTF.

V and J are TRBV4-3 and TRBJ1-2; no clear D gene. The V end was cut by 4 bases, the J end by 2 bases, with 14 bases between. CDR1 and CDR2 from the germline V gene are LGHNA and YSLEER. The CDR3 loop spans 15 amino acids. The chain's CDR3 is CASSPVRGRNYGYTF. The CDR3 DNA is TGCGCCAGCAGCCCGGTTCGTGGCAGGAACTATGGCTACACCTTC.

This chain joins TRBV27 and TRBJ2-3, with D perhaps being TRBD1 or TRBD2 (5 bases each). Trimming shortened V by 5 bases and J by 4 bases, and 16 bases separated the two germline ends. Germline CDR1 and CDR2: MNHEY and SMNVEV (reference sequence). The CDR3 runs 15 residues. This CDR3 is CASSPRDLRSDTQYF. The CDR3 DNA is TGTGCCAGCAGTCCCCGGGACCTAAGGTCAGATACGCAGTATTTT.

The V gene is TRBV18, the J gene TRBJ2-7, with 7 positions matching TRBD1. The CDR3 runs to 16 residues. Germline V gene lookup returns CDR1 KGHSH and CDR2 LQKENI. V dropped 1 base and J dropped 1; count of bases not matched to a gene: 7. The CDR3 loop is CASSPLESGGSYEQYF. CDR3 bases: TGTGCCAGCTCACCACTCGAGTCAGGGGGATCCTACGAGCAGTACTTC.

This CDR3 reads CASSGGRDSSFYEQYF. CDR3 sequence (DNA): TGTGCCAGCAGCGGAGGGAGGGACAGCTCCTTTTACGAGCAGTACTTC. This chain connects TRBV9 to TRBJ2-7; D might be TRBD1 or TRBD2, each matching 7 bases. The V end lost 3 bases, the J end lost 4 bases, and 20 bases lay between the germline ends. This CDR3 contains 16 residues. Germline CDR1 reads SGDLS; CDR2 reads YYNGEE.

CDR3 region: CASSVDSPYEQYF. The DNA for the CDR3 is TGTGCCAGCAGCGTGGACAGCCCCTACGAGCAGTACTTC. The chain carries TRBV9 and TRBJ2-7, with a possible D match to TRBD1 (6 bases). The CDR3 is 13 residues long. Germline V gene sequence: CDR1 SGDLS, CDR2 YYNGEE. The V end lost 2 bases, the J end lost 2 bases, and 8 bases lay between the germline ends.

The rearrangement joins TRBV20-1 to TRBJ2-1; 10 nucleotides agree with TRBD2. After removal of 6 bases from V and 2 bases from J, the junction contained 10 bases not matched to a gene. This CDR3 contains 16 residues. The germline V gene encodes CDR1 DFQATT and CDR2 SNEGSKA (reference sequence). The CDR3 reads CSAPTTSGQTYNEQFF. The CDR3 DNA sequence: TGCAGTGCCCCGACGACTAGCGGGCAGACCTACAATGAGCAGTTCTTC.

The J gene is TRBJ1-2, the V gene TRBV12-3 or TRBV12-4; the D is unclear. The CDR3 consists of 13 residues. V lost 3 bases, J lost 2 bases, and 7 bases lay in between. CDR3 region: CASSFEGNYGYTF. The CDR3 DNA follows: TGTGCCAGCAGTTTCGAAGGGAACTATGGCTACACCTTC.

The V call is TRBV20-1, the J call TRBJ2-7; D tentatively fits TRBD1 or TRBD2 (5 bases each). V lost 5 bases to trimming and J lost 6 bases, with 17 bases between them. Looked up from germline, CDR1 is DFQATT and CDR2 is SNEGSKA (reference sequence). The CDR3 loop spans 13 amino acids. CDR3 sequence: CSAEGPNGPEQYF. The CDR3, as DNA: TGCAGTGCTGAGGGGCCCAACGGGCCCGAGCAGTACTTC.